The 13 T cell receptor beta chains listed next were all sequenced from one sample in a study of tumor-infiltrating lymphocytes in primary liver carcinoma. Total RNA amounting to roughly 480 ng was the source from which TCR beta cDNA was made with a constant-region primer. The TCR beta library was amplified through three nested multiplex PCR rounds in a modified ARM-PCR procedure. Investigators reported that the first two PCR rounds, at roughly 10 cycles each, used TRBV1-TRBV30 forward primers with a C-beta reverse primer. TCRdb ran MiXCR on the multiplex PCR reads and lists one entry per CDR3 protein. The sample includes about 320,000 distinct CDR3 sequences, about three fifths of them seen just once. Germline DNA was also extracted, with blood RNA taken from unsorted whole blood. Sequenced: peripheral blood. Source of these receptors: a woman aged 25-40 years with primary liver carcinoma and hepatitis B virus infection.

The chain's CDR3 is CATSGSTYNEQFF. For the CDR3, the DNA is TGTGCCACCAGTGGGTCGACCTACAATGAGCAGTTCTTC. The chain recombines TRBV24-1 with TRBJ2-1; D is unclear. Deletions cut 5 bases from V and 2 bases from J, with 6 bases between. The CDR3 is 13 amino acids. Germline values: CDR1 KGHDR, CDR2 SFDVKD.

This clonotype was picked up many times. V is TRBV6-6 and J is TRBJ1-1; D is possibly TRBD1 (6 bases). Germline CDR1 reads MNHNY; CDR2 reads SVGAGI (reference sequence). The CDR3 is 16 residues long. V lost 7 bases to trimming and J lost 0 bases, with 18 bases between them. CDR3 coding DNA: TGTGCCAGCACCTACGGGGGGGGCGGACTGAACACTGAAGCTTTCTTT. This translates into CASTYGGGGLNTEAFF.

The chain carries TRBV5-4 and TRBJ2-1; TRBD2 matches at 7 bases. Germline assignment: CDR1 SGHNT and CDR2 YYREEE (reference sequence). J lost 3 bases, V lost 3 bases, and 9 bases had no gene match. The CDR3 covers 16 residues. CDR3 sequence: CASSSPTSTIYNEQFF. The DNA for the CDR3 is TGTGCCAGCAGCTCCCCGACTAGCACCATCTACAATGAGCAGTTCTTC.

As concerns this clonotype: One junction end does not reproduce the germline sequence, and a read error may be involved. The chain links TRBV4-2 to TRBJ2-7, with 9 bases fitting TRBD2. Germline assignment: CDR1 LGHNA and CDR2 YNFKEQ. The CDR3 is 15 residues long. In DNA form, the CDR3 reads TGTGCCAGCATCCAAGATTTACTAGCGGGCGACGAGCAGTACTTC. Amino acid sequence: CASIQDLLAGDEQYF.

A word on this clonotype: Just one base apart from a much larger clone, this may be a read error. This sequence joins TRBV6-5 and TRBJ2-2; no firm D call. Trimming removed 7 bases at V and 3 bases at J, with 6 bases between. The germline gives CDR1 MNHEY, CDR2 SVGAGI. The CDR3 covers 12 residues. In DNA, the CDR3 is TGTGCCAGCACTTCCCACACCGGGGAGCTGTTTTTT. Translating it yields CASTSHTGELFF.

The V call is TRBV6-2 or TRBV6-3, the J call TRBJ2-7; 7 bases align to TRBD1. The CDR3 runs to 13 residues. CDR1 and CDR2 from the germline V gene are MNHEY and SVGEGT. The CDR3 DNA reads as TGTGCCAGCACGACAGGGAGCCCCTACGTGCAGTACGTC. Amino acids: CASTTGSPYVQYV.

In nucleotides, the CDR3 is TGTGCCAGCAGTGAAGCAAACAACGGCGTAGAGACCCAGTACTTC. Its translation is CASSEANNGVETQYF. The chain has TRBV6-1 and TRBJ2-5; D not resolved. The CDR3 totals 15 residues. The germline V and J ends were trimmed by 0 bases and 4 bases, with 12 bases remaining between them. Germline loops: CDR1 MNHNS, CDR2 SASEGT.

This clonotype was counted many times. V is TRBV6-5 and J is TRBJ2-7, with 9 bases lining up with TRBD1. Per the germline V gene, CDR1 is MNHEY and CDR2 is SVGAGI. Losses at the gene ends were 6 bases for V and 3 bases for J; bases not matched to a gene: 12. There are 16 residues in the CDR3. The CDR3 sequence is CASRSNLGQGLYEQYF. DNA of the CDR3: TGTGCCAGCAGATCAAATTTGGGACAGGGACTCTACGAGCAGTACTTC.

This clonotype was counted between two and nine times. Mismatch with germline at one junction end may stem from a read error. The chain is built from TRBV11-2 and TRBJ2-7; 10 nucleotides align to TRBD2. Per germline, CDR1 SGHAT and CDR2 FQNNGV. CDR3 length equals 15 residues. CDR3: CANSAIAGGHYEQYF. The CDR3 nucleotides read TGTGCCAACAGCGCTATAGCGGGAGGACACTACGAGCAATACTTC.

In regard to this clonotype: The junction does not match germline at one end; this may be a read error. V and J are TRBV6-2 or TRBV6-3 and TRBJ2-1; TRBD2 matches at 9 bases. The CDR3 extends over 18 amino acids. Germline V gives CDR1 MNHEY, CDR2 SVGEGT. Here the CDR3 DNA reads TGTGCCAGCAGTTACTCGGGACTAGCTGGGTACTCCAACAATGAGCAGTTCTTC. Translating it yields CASSYSGLAGYSNNEQFF.

About this clonotype itself: A clone one base away is much larger, so this may be a read error. The chain uses TRBV12-3 or TRBV12-4 and TRBJ2-7, with no clear D. There are 12 residues in the CDR3. The V and J ends lost 6 bases and 5 bases respectively, with 11 bases between them. The CDR3 protein is CASRTAADEQYF. The CDR3, as DNA: TGTGCCAGCAGAACGGCCGCTGACGAGCAGTACTTC.

This clonotype appeared a few times. The rearrangement joins TRBV6-1 to TRBJ2-5; 8 bases agree with TRBD2. V was pared by 2 bases and J by 2 bases, with 7 bases of the junction left unmatched. The CDR3 runs to 16 residues. CDR1 MNHNS and CDR2 SASEGT come from the germline V gene. In nucleotides, the CDR3 is TGTGCCAGCAGTGAACAAGCGGGAGCTACTCAAGAGACCCAGTACTTC. This gives the protein CASSEQAGATQETQYF.

This clonotype has only a few counts. The genes are TRBV6-6 and TRBJ2-2, with D perhaps assigned TRBD1 or TRBD2 (5 bases each). This CDR3 is built from 17 residues. Germline V gives CDR1 MNHNY, CDR2 SVGAGI (reference sequence). Trimming cost V 0 bases and J 0 bases, with 11 bases left between them. In DNA, the CDR3 is TGTGCCAGCAGTTACTCAAGGGACCTCTCGAACACCGGGGAGCTGTTTTTT. This codes for CASSYSRDLSNTGELFF.